These 10 T cell receptor beta chains were all obtained from the same sample, sequenced in a study of CD8+ T cells in alopecia areata (dated by TCRdb to the late 2010s). The meaning of the sample's time point label: less than 30 weeks on oral tofacitinib. The sample's treatment or condition label is to be understood as: oral pan-JAK inhibitor, 5-10 mg twice daily. The library was obtained by the immunoSEQ multiplex PCR assay. RNA was extracted from all samples and reverse transcribed into cDNA as template for TCR sequencing. TCRdb limited this immuneACCESS table to in-frame rearrangements with V and J called. A share of clones is missing; checked studies link under half to unresolved V genes, and the rest is unexplained. The sample table contains 150,000 to 200,000 clones; only one count was recorded for roughly 60% of them. Approximately 0.97% of the sample is taken by the ten largest. Material: CD4+ T cells sorted from blood, obtained at week 24, from a patient treated with tofacitinib. These receptors were obtained from a human donor with alopecia areata.

The chain has TRBV6-1 and TRBJ2-3; 9 bases match TRBD1. Losses at the gene ends were 1 base for V and 2 bases for J; bases not matched to a gene: 4. Germline values: CDR1 MNHNS, CDR2 SASEGT. The CDR3 runs to 16 residues. The CDR3 protein is CASSEEGTGHTDTQYF. As DNA, the CDR3 is TGTGCCAGCAGTGAAGAAGGGACAGGGCACACAGATACGCAGTATTTT.

The CDR3 sequence is CASSDFLNTEAFF. The CDR3 DNA reads as TGTGCCAGCAGTGACTTCTTGAACACTGAAGCTTTCTTT. The chain uses TRBV2 and TRBJ1-1; D gene unclear. Trimming shortened V by 3 bases and J by 0 bases, and 5 bases separated the two germline ends. CDR3 length: 13 amino acids. The germline CDR1 and CDR2 sequences are SNHLY and FYNNEI.

The genes are TRBV4-3 and TRBJ1-3; 7 positions agree with TRBD1. CDR1 is LGHNA and CDR2 is YSLEER in the germline V gene. V lost 1 base, J lost 2 bases, and 5 bases stayed unmatched. This CDR3 region has 16 residues. The CDR3 region is CASSQGGQLTGNTIYF. CDR3 nucleotide sequence: TGCGCCAGCAGCCAAGGGGGACAGTTGACTGGAAACACCATATATTTT.

This chain joins TRBV7-6 and TRBJ1-1; a weak D match, TRBD1 (6 bases). Trimming took 1 base from V and 4 from J, leaving 13 bases between them. This CDR3 contains 15 residues. Germline CDR1 reads SGHVS; CDR2 reads FNYEAQ. The CDR3 DNA follows: TGTGCCAGCAGCTTAGATTCGCAGGGGAGCACTGAAGCTTTCTTT. Protein product: CASSLDSQGSTEAFF.

J is TRBJ2-3 and V is TRBV13; 9 bases are shared with TRBD1. The germline V gene encodes CDR1 PRHDT and CDR2 FYEKMQ (reference sequence). The CDR3 runs 17 residues. The junction had 6 bases not matched to a gene; V was cut back by 2 bases and J by 0 bases. CDR3 region: CASSLSGTGTSTDTQYF. For the CDR3, the DNA is TGTGCCAGCAGCTTATCCGGGACAGGGACTAGCACAGATACGCAGTATTTT. Combining the CDR3 with reference TRBV13 and TRBJ2-3 gives the whole variable domain AAGVIQSPRHLIKEKRETATLKCYPIPRHDTVYWYQQGPGQDPQFLISFYEKMQSDKGSIPDRFSAQQFSDYHSELNMSSLELGDSALYFCASSLSGTGTSTDTQYFGPGTRLTVL.

The chain uses TRBV29-1 and TRBJ2-3; D may be TRBD1 or TRBD2 (5 bases each). Germline V gene lookup returns CDR1 SQVTM and CDR2 ANQGSEA. V lost 5 bases and J 2 bases, leaving 11 bases between the germline ends. The CDR3 loop spans 13 amino acids. The DNA for the CDR3 is TGCAGCGTTTCGGGGCGATACACAGATACGCAGTATTTT. Residues: CSVSGRYTDTQYF.

The chain recombines TRBV25-1 with TRBJ2-7, with TRBD1 identical over 11 bases. Germline loops: CDR1 MGHDK, CDR2 SYGVNS. The J segment lost 2 bases and the V segment lost 4 bases, leaving 4 bases of the junction unmatched. This CDR3 is 15 amino acids long. CDR3 nucleotides: TGTGCCAGCAGTGCCGGGACAGGGGGTACCTACGAGCAGTACTTC. The encoded protein is CASSAGTGGTYEQYF.

V usage is TRBV30 and J usage is TRBJ1-6; D gene ambiguous. Germline V gene lookup returns CDR1 GTSNPN and CDR2 SVGIG (reference sequence). V was clipped by 4 bases and J by 7 bases, with 8 bases between them. This CDR3 has 12 residues. In nucleotides, the CDR3 is TGTGCCTGGACCGACTACAATTCACCCCTCCACTTT. Its translation: CAWTDYNSPLHF.

A remark on this clone: Other DNA variants within this sample encode the same CDR3. The rearrangement joins TRBV29-1 to TRBJ2-7; D is undetermined. CDR3 length equals 12 residues. V lost 0 bases, J lost 0 bases, and 3 bases lay in between. Germline V lookup: CDR1 SQVTM, CDR2 ANQGSEA. The CDR3 region is CSVEESSYEQYF. CDR3 sequence (DNA): TGCAGCGTTGAAGAGAGCTCCTACGAGCAGTACTTC.

V is TRBV11-3 and J is TRBJ1-1, with 10 nucleotides matching TRBD1. The CDR3 is 17 residues long. V was clipped by 2 bases and J by 1 base; unmatched bases: 7. Germline V lookup: CDR1 SGHNT, CDR2 YENEEA. The CDR3 spells CASSLILTGGGNTEAFF. The CDR3 nucleotides read TGTGCCAGCAGCTTAATTTTGACAGGGGGCGGGAACACTGAAGCTTTCTTT.